The entry below describes one T cell receptor (beta chain). Its antigen remains unknown. The sample originates from a study of cytomegalovirus exposure and HLA in healthy donors. Broader study findings: Presence/absence analyses treated sequencing depth as roughly uniform across donors. The authors excluded some V segments, including TRBV6-2 and TRBV6-3, as indistinguishable. It was confirmed in vitro that three of the CMV-associated chains were specific for CMV antigens.

Germline V lookup: CDR1 MRHNA, CDR2 SNTAGT. V gave up 4 bases and J gave up 5 bases, with 9 bases separating them. This CDR3 comprises 13 residues. It was with 60 Vbeta and 13 Jbeta primers that the PCR ran. Authors' analysis steps: An analysis performed later counted 74 million or so unique TCR beta chains (approximately 12 million of them shared). The repertoire was sequenced with immunoSEQ multiplex PCR; TCRdb's copy has only in-frame clones and lacks some. Clonal size and the V and J genes are those of that table, whereas D and trimming came from the DNA. This table holds about 190,000 clones, about three quarters found once.

The clonotype originates from a woman aged 25 to 39 in good health and CMV-seropositive. The chain links TRBV6-4 to TRBJ2-1, with D possibly TRBD2 on 6 matching bases. Sequencing used PBMCs. CDR3 sequence (DNA): TGTGCCAGCAGTGTGGACTACAACAATGAGCAGTTCTTC. Its translation is CASSVDYNNEQFF.